The T cell receptor (beta chain) under discussion was sequenced for a study of beta chain features in type 1 diabetes (dated by TCRdb to the late 2010s). About the full investigation: Mean age, gender distribution, total cell number and subset yield did not differ between patients and healthy donors. A total of approximately 100,000,000 sorted cells were examined across all samples, and the number of cells per subset was strongly correlated with RNA yield. In the study, recently diagnosed type 1 diabetes patients and matched healthy donors were compared on the TCRB repertoires of their sorted circulating CD4+ T cell subsets. Naive and central memory subsets were obtained from all 30 or so donors, but regulatory and stem cell-like memory subsets were isolated from only 8 patients and roughly 8 healthy donors.

The entire amount of isolated RNA was reverse transcribed using the High Capacity cDNA Reverse Transcription Kit, so the sequenced TCRB transcripts were expressed ones. Naive, central memory and regulatory T cell samples underwent deep immunoSEQ sequencing, averaging around 4 million total reads per sample. Sorted cells were lysed in RLT buffer, and RNA was extracted using DNase-treated RNeasy Micro or Mini kits according to cell number. Each cell subset was processed on its own to prevent cross-contamination, while patient and healthy donor samples were processed together. TCRB sequences were amplified from cDNA with the immunoSEQ multiplex PCR, producing 87-bp fragments spanning the CDR3 region. Sequencing of the amplicons was done on the Illumina HiSeq platform. In the authors' own workflow: Synthetic template baselines were used to correct PCR bias computationally, reads within Hamming distance 2 were collapsed, and singletons that could not be merged were discarded. Reads were aligned to IMGT to assign V, D and J genes, CDR3 length, and insertions or deletions at six rearrangement sites. Clonotype counts were normalized to sorted cell number within each subset before computing true diversity and Gini coefficients with the tcR R package. The overlap coefficient, calculated on TCRB nucleotide sequences, was used to measure repertoire sharing. As a proxy for the pre-selection repertoire, out-of-frame TCRB sequences from naive cells were analyzed. TCRdb obtained this table from immuneACCESS and retained in-frame rearrangements with V and J assigned. These tables miss some clones; where compared with another copy, unresolved V genes account for less than half of the shortfall, and the remainder is unexplained. V and J calls and clone size are those listed in that table; D and trimming were worked out from the DNA. The sample data list around 650,000 clones, and roughly 12% of these were observed just once. Jointly, the top ten make up around 0.12% of the sample.

This clone was counted only a few times. No cognate antigen has been identified for it. Per-base qualities were not stored, and no clone one base away is much larger. Each donor gave one peripheral blood draw, roughly 110 mL on average, collected into heparinised tubes. Using a panel that included CD45RO, CCR7, CD25, CD127, CD95 and CD27, naive, central memory, regulatory and stem cell-like memory CD4+ T cells were sorted on a BD FACSAria II. All sorted populations exceeded 95% purity. Right away, PBMCs were isolated by Lymphoprep density gradient centrifugation and were stained directly, with no culture step. So that batch effects would be minimized, each experiment stained and sorted samples in pairs, pairing one healthy donor with one patient. Overall results and qualifications from the work: A moderate but significant shortening of TCRB CDR3 length was observed in type 1 diabetes patients in all four CD4+ subsets. The naive, central memory and regulatory TCRB repertoires appeared to resemble one another more closely among patients than among healthy donors. Because cDNA was sequenced instead of genomic DNA, highly expressing activated cells could be over-represented, though the groups showed no difference in activation or CD3 levels. Because the HLA sub-analyses included only small numbers of individuals, any influence of HLA type on TCRB rearrangement was left unresolved. At VDJ recombination sites, type 1 diabetes patients had fewer insertions and more deleted nucleotides, which implies abnormalities in thymic rearrangement. Shorter templates might be favored by PCR, yet because patient and control samples were amplified and corrected together, any such skew would affect both groups equally.

This sequence was found in a man younger than 45 with type 1 diabetes. The source material was naive CD4+ T cells from blood. In the paper's terms, the cell subset or site label means: true naive CD4+ T cells.

Here is the DNA: TGTGCCAGCACAGGGACCTATGGCTACACCTTC. The translation is CASTGTYGYTF. The chain is encoded by TRBV2 joined to TRBJ1-2, with TRBD1 tentatively as D gene (5 bases match). From the cysteine through the phenylalanine, the CDR3 covers 11 amino acids. The DNA shown is the 33-base CDR3, in frame from base 1. Between the V and J ends, shortened by 7 bases and 4 bases respectively, the junction contains 7 bases. The germline V gene sets CDR1 to SNHLY and CDR2 to FYNNEI.